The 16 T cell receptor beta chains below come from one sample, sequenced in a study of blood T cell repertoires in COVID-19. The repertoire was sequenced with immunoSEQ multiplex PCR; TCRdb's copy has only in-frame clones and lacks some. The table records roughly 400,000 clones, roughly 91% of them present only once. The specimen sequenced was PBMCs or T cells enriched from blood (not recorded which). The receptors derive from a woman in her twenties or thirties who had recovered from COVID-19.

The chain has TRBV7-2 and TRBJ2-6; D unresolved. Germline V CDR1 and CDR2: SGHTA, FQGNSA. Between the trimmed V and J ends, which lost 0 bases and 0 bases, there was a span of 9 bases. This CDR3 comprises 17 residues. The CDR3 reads CASSLAGSSSGANVLTF. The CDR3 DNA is TGTGCCAGCAGCTTAGCGGGCTCAAGCTCTGGGGCCAACGTCCTGACTTTC.

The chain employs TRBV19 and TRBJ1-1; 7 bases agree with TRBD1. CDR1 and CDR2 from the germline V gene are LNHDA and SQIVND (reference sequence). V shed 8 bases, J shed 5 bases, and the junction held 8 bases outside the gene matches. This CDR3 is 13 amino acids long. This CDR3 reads CASGQAGETEAFF. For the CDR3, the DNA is TGTGCCAGTGGACAGGCAGGAGAAACTGAAGCTTTCTTT.

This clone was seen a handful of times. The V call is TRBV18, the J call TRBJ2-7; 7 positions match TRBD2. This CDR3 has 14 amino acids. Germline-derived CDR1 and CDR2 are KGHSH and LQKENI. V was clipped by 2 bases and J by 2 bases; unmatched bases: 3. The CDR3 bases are TGTGCCAGCTCACCAGCGGGAGTTCCCTACGAGCAGTACTTC. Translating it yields CASSPAGVPYEQYF.

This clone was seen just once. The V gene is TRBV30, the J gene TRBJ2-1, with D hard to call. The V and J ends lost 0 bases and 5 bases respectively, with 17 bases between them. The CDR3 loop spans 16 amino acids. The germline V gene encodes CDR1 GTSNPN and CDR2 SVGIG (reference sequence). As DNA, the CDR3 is TGTGCCTGGAGTGTACGAGGCCCTATACGGAACAATGAGCAGTTCTTC. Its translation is CAWSVRGPIRNNEQFF.

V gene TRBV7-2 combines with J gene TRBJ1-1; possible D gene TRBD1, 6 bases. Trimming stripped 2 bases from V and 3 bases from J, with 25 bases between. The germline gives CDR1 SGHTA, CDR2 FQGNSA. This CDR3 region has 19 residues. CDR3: CASSLFRWAGAHRDTEAFF. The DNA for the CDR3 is TGTGCCAGCAGCTTATTCCGGTGGGCGGGGGCGCATCGGGACACTGAAGCTTTCTTT.

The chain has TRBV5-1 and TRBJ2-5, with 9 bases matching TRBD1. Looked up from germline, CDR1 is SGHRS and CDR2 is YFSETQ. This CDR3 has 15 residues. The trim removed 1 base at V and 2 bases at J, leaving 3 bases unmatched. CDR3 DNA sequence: TGCGCCAGCAGCTTGAACAGGGGGCATCAAGAGACCCAGTACTTC. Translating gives CASSLNRGHQETQYF.

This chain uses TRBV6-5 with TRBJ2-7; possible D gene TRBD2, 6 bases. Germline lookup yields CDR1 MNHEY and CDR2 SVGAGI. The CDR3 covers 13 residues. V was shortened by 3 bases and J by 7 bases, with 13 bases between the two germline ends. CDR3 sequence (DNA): TGTGCCAGCAGTTATGGAGCGGGTGGGGAGCAGTACTTC. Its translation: CASSYGAGGEQYF.

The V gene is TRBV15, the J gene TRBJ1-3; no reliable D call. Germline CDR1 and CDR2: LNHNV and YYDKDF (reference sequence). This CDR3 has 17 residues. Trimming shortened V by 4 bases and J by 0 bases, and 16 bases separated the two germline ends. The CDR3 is CATSIDLGLSSGNTIYF. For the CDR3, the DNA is TGTGCCACCAGCATAGATCTGGGCCTATCCTCTGGAAACACCATATATTTT. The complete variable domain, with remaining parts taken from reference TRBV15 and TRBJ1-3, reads DAMVIQNPRYQVTQFGKPVTLSCSQTLNHNVMYWYQQKSSQAPKLLFHYYDKDFNNEADTPDNFQSRRPNTSFCFLDIRSPGLGDTAMYLCATSIDLGLSSGNTIYFGEGSWLTVV.

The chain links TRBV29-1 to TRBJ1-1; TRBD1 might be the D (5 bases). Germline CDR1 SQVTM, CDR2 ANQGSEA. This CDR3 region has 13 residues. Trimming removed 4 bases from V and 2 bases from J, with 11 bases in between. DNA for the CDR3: TGCAGCGTTGTTCGGGGGGTAAACACTGAAGCTTTCTTT. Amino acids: CSVVRGVNTEAFF.

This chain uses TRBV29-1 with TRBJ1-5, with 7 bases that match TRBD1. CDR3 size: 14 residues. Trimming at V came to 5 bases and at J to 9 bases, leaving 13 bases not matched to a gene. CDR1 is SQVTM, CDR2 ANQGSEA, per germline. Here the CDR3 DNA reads TGCAGCGTTCGGTCTGGACAGGCCGCCGGGCCCCAGCATTTT. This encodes CSVRSGQAAGPQHF. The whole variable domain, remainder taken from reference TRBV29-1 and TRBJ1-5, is SAVISQKPSRDICQRGTSLTIQCQVDSQVTMMFWYRQQPGQSLTLIATANQGSEATYESGFVIDKFPISRPNLTFSTLTVSNMSPEDSSIYLCSVRSGQAAGPQHFGDGTRLSIL.

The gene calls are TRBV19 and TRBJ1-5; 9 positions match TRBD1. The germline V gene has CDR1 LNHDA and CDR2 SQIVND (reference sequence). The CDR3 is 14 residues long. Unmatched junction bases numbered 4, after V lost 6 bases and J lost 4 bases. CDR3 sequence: CASRDRGRNQPQHF. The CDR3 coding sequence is TGTGCCAGTAGGGACAGGGGAAGGAATCAGCCCCAGCATTTT.

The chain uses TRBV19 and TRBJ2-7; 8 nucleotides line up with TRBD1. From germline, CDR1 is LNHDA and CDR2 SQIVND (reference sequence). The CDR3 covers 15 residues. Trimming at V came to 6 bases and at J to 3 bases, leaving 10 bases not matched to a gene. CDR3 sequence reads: CASRAMDRVDYEQYF. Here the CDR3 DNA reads TGTGCCAGTAGAGCCATGGACAGGGTCGACTACGAGCAGTACTTC. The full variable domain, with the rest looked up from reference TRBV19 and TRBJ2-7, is DGGITQSPKYLFRKEGQNVTLSCEQNLNHDAMYWYRQDPGQGLRLIYYSQIVNDFQKGDIAEGYSVSREKKESFPLTVTSAQKNPTAFYLCASRAMDRVDYEQYFGPGTRLTVT.

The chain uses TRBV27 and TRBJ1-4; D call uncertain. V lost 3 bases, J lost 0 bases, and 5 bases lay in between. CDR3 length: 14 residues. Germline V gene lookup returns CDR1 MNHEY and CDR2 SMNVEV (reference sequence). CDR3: CASSLQATNEKLFF. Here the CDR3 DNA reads TGTGCCAGCAGTTTGCAGGCAACTAATGAAAAACTGTTTTTT.

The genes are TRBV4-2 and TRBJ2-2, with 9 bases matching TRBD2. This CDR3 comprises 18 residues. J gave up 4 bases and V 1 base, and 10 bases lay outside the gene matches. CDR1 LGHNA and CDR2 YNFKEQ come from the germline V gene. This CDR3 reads CASSQALRLAAGTGELFF. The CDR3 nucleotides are TGTGCCAGCAGCCAAGCCCTCAGACTAGCGGCGGGCACCGGGGAGCTGTTTTTT.

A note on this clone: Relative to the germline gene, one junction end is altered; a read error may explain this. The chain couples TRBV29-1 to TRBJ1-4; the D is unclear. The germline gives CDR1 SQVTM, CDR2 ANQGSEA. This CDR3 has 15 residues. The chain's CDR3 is CSVKEVNAGYEKLFF. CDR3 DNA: TGCAGCGTTAAAGAAGTCAATGCGGGTTATGAAAAACTGTTTTTT.

CDR3 loop: CASSQVTGNSGANVLTF. The CDR3 DNA is TGTGCCAGCAGCCAGGTTACAGGGAACTCTGGGGCCAACGTCCTGACTTTC. The gene calls are TRBV4-2 and TRBJ2-6; D might be TRBD1 (6 bases). In germline, CDR1 is LGHNA, CDR2 YNFKEQ. V was cut by 3 bases and J by 0 bases, with 12 bases left in between. This CDR3 spans 17 amino acids.